The 13 T cell receptor beta chains given below trace back to one sample, sequenced in a study of cytomegalovirus exposure and HLA in healthy donors. Primers: 60 Vbeta forward and 13 Jbeta reverse. Here immunoSEQ multiplex PCR was the method, and the copy in TCRdb shows in-frame clones only, minus some. This table holds tens of thousands of clones. Sample: PBMCs. These receptors all come from a male donor in good health and CMV-seronegative.

This chain links TRBV18 with TRBJ2-7, with TRBD2 matching 10 bases. Germline V gene sequence: CDR1 KGHSH, CDR2 LQKENI. The CDR3 contains 15 residues. The J segment lost 4 bases and the V segment lost 6 bases, leaving 9 bases of the junction unmatched. The CDR3, as DNA: TGTGCCAGCTCGCCTTCTAGCGGGAGTAATTACGAGCAGTACTTC. Translating it yields CASSPSSGSNYEQYF.

The chain is built from TRBV27 and TRBJ2-7, with TRBD2 as a possible D gene (6 bases). Germline V gene sequence: CDR1 MNHEY, CDR2 SMNVEV (reference sequence). The CDR3 totals 14 residues. Trimming stripped 6 bases from V and 3 bases from J, with 15 bases between. CDR3 nucleotides: TGTGCCAGCAGCGGAGCGACTAGTCGCTACGAGCAGTACTTC. This translates into CASSGATSRYEQYF.

This chain uses TRBV10-3 with TRBJ2-3; TRBD1 aligns across 7 bases. Trimming cost V 3 bases and J 0 bases; bases outside gene matches: 3. The CDR3 loop spans 15 amino acids. CDR1 and CDR2 from the germline V gene are ENHRY and SYGVKD. The DNA for the CDR3 is TGTGCCATCAGTGATCCAGGGGGAAGCACAGATACGCAGTATTTT. As protein: CAISDPGGSTDTQYF.

The rearrangement uses TRBV5-1 and TRBJ2-3, with TRBD2 matching over 12 bases. The CDR3 totals 18 residues. Trimming at V came to 1 base and at J to 4 bases, leaving 10 bases not matched to a gene. From germline, CDR1 is SGHRS and CDR2 YFSETQ. DNA for the CDR3: TGCGCCAGCAGCTTGATGTCTAGCGGGAGGGCCTCCCCAGATACGCAGTATTTT. It is translated as CASSLMSSGRASPDTQYF.

CDR3 nucleotide sequence: TGTGCCAGCCGGGTCGGACTAGCGATACATGAGCAGTTCTTC. This sequence encodes CASRVGLAIHEQFF. The chain is built from TRBV6-6 and TRBJ2-1; 9 bases match TRBD2. Germline V lookup: CDR1 MNHNY, CDR2 SVGAGI (reference sequence). The CDR3 runs to 14 residues. The J segment lost 8 bases and the V segment lost 8 bases, leaving 10 bases of the junction unmatched.

The chain carries TRBV6-1 and TRBJ2-5; D perhaps matches TRBD2 (6 bases). The CDR3 loop spans 14 amino acids. Germline lookup yields CDR1 MNHNS and CDR2 SASEGT. Trimming shortened V by 3 bases and J by 4 bases, and 12 bases separated the two germline ends. The CDR3 nucleotides read TGTGCCAGCAGTGACGGAGGGTCGGTAGAGACCCAGTACTTC. This encodes CASSDGGSVETQYF.

This chain uses TRBV6-1 with TRBJ1-4, with 7 bases aligning to TRBD1. CDR1 and CDR2 from the germline V gene are MNHNS and SASEGT. The CDR3 runs to 15 residues. V gave up 2 bases and J gave up 1 base; unmatched junction bases: 1. DNA of the CDR3: TGTGCCAGCAGTGAACAGGGGGGAACTAATGAAAAACTGTTTTTT. It specifies CASSEQGGTNEKLFF.

The CDR3 protein is CASSQPSGDQPQHF. The CDR3 DNA is TGTGCCAGCAGCCAACCCTCGGGGGATCAGCCCCAGCATTTT. This chain uses TRBV5-8 with TRBJ1-5; tentative D call: TRBD1 (5 bases). This CDR3 has 14 residues. With 4 bases removed from V and 5 bases from J, the gap between germline ends came to 13 bases. In germline, CDR1 is SGHTS, CDR2 YDEGEE.

V is TRBV6-5 and J is TRBJ2-7, with TRBD2 matching over 9 bases. J gave up 2 bases and V 0 bases, and 2 bases lay outside the gene matches. The CDR3 is 15 amino acids. Germline V gene lookup returns CDR1 MNHEY and CDR2 SVGAGI. The CDR3 sequence is CASSYSSGRPYEQYF. CDR3 bases: TGTGCCAGCAGTTACTCTAGCGGGAGACCCTACGAGCAGTACTTC.

The chain couples TRBV11-3 to TRBJ2-2; maybe TRBD2 (6 bases). The germline V gene encodes CDR1 SGHNT and CDR2 YENEEA. The CDR3 runs 14 residues. V shed 6 bases and J shed 2 bases, with 10 bases lying between them. The CDR3 protein is CASRFSGNTGELFF. CDR3 nucleotides: TGTGCCAGCAGATTTAGCGGAAACACCGGGGAGCTGTTTTTT.

This rearrangement joins TRBV7-2 to TRBJ2-5; D perhaps matches TRBD1 (5 bases). The CDR3 consists of 13 residues. The germline gives CDR1 SGHTA, CDR2 FQGNSA. The V and J ends lost 3 bases and 4 bases respectively, with 9 bases between them. The CDR3 bases are TGTGCCAGCAGCTTGGTAGGGGCAGAGACCCAGTACTTC. Amino acids: CASSLVGAETQYF.

The chain employs TRBV11-3 and TRBJ2-1; 7 nucleotides match TRBD2. The CDR3 has 15 amino acids. Germline values: CDR1 SGHNT, CDR2 YENEEA. After removal of 1 base from V and 2 bases from J, the junction contained 2 bases not matched to a gene. The CDR3 nucleotides read TGTGCCAGCAGCTTAGGCGGGAGAACCTACAATGAGCAGTTCTTC. It encodes CASSLGGRTYNEQFF.

The CDR3 loop reads CATSSTGWAGNTIYF. The CDR3 nucleotides read TGTGCCACCAGCAGCACAGGGTGGGCTGGAAACACCATATATTTT. The chain couples TRBV15 to TRBJ1-3, with D perhaps TRBD1 (6 bases). The CDR3 is made up of 15 amino acids. V lost 3 bases, J lost 2 bases, and 11 bases lay in between. Germline-derived CDR1 and CDR2 are LNHNV and YYDKDF (reference sequence).